This entry describes one T cell receptor beta chain. Its antigen is still unknown. The record originates from a study of T cell responses to AZD1222 COVID-19 vaccine. Study background: Second-dose intervals near 4 or 12 weeks were combined.

Study-wide findings and caveats: There were repertoire samples only from the period after the peak T cell response. Clonal diversity may have been underestimated in mostly white British donors.

In germline, CDR1 is SGHRS, CDR2 YFSETQ. V gave up 7 bases and J gave up 3 bases, with 12 bases separating them. This CDR3 contains 13 residues. Assay used: immunoSEQ multiplex PCR; TCRdb lists only in-frame clones, some missing. The sample has 120,000 or so clones; approximately 88% are singletons. The chain joins TRBV5-1 to TRBJ2-3; TRBD1 is a possible D gene (5 bases). The sequence came from an adult in good health. The material sequenced was peripheral blood, taken on day 0 of AZD1222 vaccination. CDR3 protein: CASRPSGTDTQYF. CDR3 sequence (DNA): TGCGCCAGCCGTCCATCAGGGACAGATACGCAGTATTTT.